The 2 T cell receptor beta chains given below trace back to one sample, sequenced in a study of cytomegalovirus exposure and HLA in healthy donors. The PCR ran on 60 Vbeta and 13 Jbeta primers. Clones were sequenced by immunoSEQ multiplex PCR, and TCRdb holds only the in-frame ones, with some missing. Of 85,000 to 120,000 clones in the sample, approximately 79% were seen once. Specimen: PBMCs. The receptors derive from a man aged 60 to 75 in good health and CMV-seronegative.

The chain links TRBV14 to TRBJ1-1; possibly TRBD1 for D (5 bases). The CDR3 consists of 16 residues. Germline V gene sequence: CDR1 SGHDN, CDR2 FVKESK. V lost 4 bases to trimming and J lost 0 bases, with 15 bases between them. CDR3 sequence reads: CASSPLPGRVNTEAFF. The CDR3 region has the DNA TGTGCCAGCAGCCCACTGCCCGGCAGGGTGAACACTGAAGCTTTCTTT.

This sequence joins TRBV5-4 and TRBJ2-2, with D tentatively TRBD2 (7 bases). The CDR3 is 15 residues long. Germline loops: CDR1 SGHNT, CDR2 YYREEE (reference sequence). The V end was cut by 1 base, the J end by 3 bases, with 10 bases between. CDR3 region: CASSLRGADTGELFF. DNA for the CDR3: TGTGCCAGCAGCTTGCGGGGGGCGGACACCGGGGAGCTGTTTTTT.